The source of this TCR beta chain is a study of PD-1 blockade in classical Hodgkin lymphoma. The germline V and J ends were trimmed by 0 bases and 0 bases, with 13 bases remaining between them. Germline V gives CDR1 SGHKS, CDR2 YYEKEE (reference sequence). The CDR3 sequence is 16 residues long. All patients experienced relapse after autologous stem cell transplantation, and brentuximab vedotin exposure was variable. Method: immunoSEQ multiplex PCR; TCRdb's copy keeps in-frame clones and lacks some. This sample has 98,000 or so clones, with roughly 87% found just once. The specimen comprised peripheral blood mononuclear cells (PBMCs), sampled before the second cycle of nivolumab. The clonotype was recovered from a human donor with classical Hodgkin lymphoma. The genes are TRBV5-5 and TRBJ2-7; D unclear. CDR3 DNA: TGTGCCAGCAGCTTGGGGCTTTGGACGTCCTCCTACGAGCAGTACTTC. Protein product: CASSLGLWTSSYEQYF.